This T cell receptor beta chain was sequenced during a study of PD-1 blockade in classical Hodgkin lymphoma. Only in-frame clones appear in the TCRdb table, and some are missing; sequencing was by immunoSEQ multiplex PCR. This table holds tens of thousands of clones, approximately 69% found once. No patient escaped relapse after autologous stem cell transplantation, and brentuximab vedotin exposure varied. This clone has only a few counts. J gave up 7 bases and V 0 bases, and 3 bases lay outside the gene matches. The length of the CDR3 is 15 residues. Germline loops: CDR1 SGHNT, CDR2 YYREEE (reference sequence).

This receptor was identified in a human donor with classical Hodgkin lymphoma. Sequenced here: peripheral blood mononuclear cells (PBMCs), sampled at baseline. The chain employs TRBV5-4 and TRBJ2-1; 11 bases are a match to TRBD2. The CDR3 reads CASSLVTSGMNEQFF. For the CDR3, the DNA is TGTGCCAGCAGCTTGGTGACTAGCGGGATGAATGAGCAGTTCTTC. Full variable domain (remainder filled in from reference TRBV5-4 and TRBJ2-1): ETGVTQSPTHLIKTRGQQVTLRCSSQSGHNTVSWYQQALGQGPQFIFQYYREEENGRGNFPPRFSGLQFPNYSSELNVNALELDDSALYLCASSLVTSGMNEQFFGPGTRLTVL.